This T cell receptor beta chain was captured by sequencing in a study of blood T cell repertoires in COVID-19. Overall study: Spain, Italy and the United States supplied samples that represented acute and convalescent COVID-19. In each case, the material was cDNA or gDNA derived from T cells, B-cell-depleted T cells, or PBMCs.

The repertoire was sequenced with immunoSEQ multiplex PCR; TCRdb's copy has only in-frame clones and lacks some. The sample has about 210,000 clones; around 81% are singletons. This clone was picked up a small number of times. The CDR3 spans 18 residues. The ends lost 0 bases at V and 2 bases at J; junction bases unmatched: 13. Germline CDR1 reads LNHNV; CDR2 reads YYDKDF (reference sequence). This study enrolled people aged about 18 to 90 from about 24 US geographic areas. Sequencing was done on a sample of PBMCs or T cells enriched from blood (not recorded which). This sequence joins TRBV15 and TRBJ2-7; TRBD1 matches 7 bases. This receptor was identified in a woman aged 45-60 years with acute COVID-19. The CDR3 nucleotides are TGTGCCACCAGCAGAGACACTATCCTACAGGGGTATCCCTACGAGCAGTACTTC. It encodes CATSRDTILQGYPYEQYF.